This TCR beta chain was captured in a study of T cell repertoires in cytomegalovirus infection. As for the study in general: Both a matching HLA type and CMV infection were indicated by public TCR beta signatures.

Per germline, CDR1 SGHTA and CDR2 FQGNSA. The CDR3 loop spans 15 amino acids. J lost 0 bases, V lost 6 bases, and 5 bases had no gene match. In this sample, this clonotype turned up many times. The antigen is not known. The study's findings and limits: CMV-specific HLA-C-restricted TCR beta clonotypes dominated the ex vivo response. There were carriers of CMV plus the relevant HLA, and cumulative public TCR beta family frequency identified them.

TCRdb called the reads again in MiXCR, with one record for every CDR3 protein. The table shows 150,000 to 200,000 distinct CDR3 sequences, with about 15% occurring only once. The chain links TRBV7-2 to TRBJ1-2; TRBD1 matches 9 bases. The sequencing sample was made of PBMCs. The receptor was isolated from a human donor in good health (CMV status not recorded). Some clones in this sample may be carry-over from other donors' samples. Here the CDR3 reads CASSRDRDPNYGYTF. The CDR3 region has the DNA TGTGCCAGCAGTCGGGACAGGGACCCTAACTATGGCTACACCTTC.